The 18 T cell receptor beta chains below were found in one sample sequenced in a study of blood T cell repertoires in COVID-19. Clones were read by immunoSEQ multiplex PCR, and TCRdb kept only the in-frame ones, dropping some. The sample lists about 160,000 clones, 87% occurring once. The source material was peripheral blood. Source of these receptors: a woman between 70 and 85 years old with COVID-19, enrolled during active disease.

The rearrangement uses TRBV28 and TRBJ2-7; a weak D match, TRBD2 (6 bases). Trimming cost V 6 bases and J 2 bases, with 8 bases left between them. The CDR3 has 12 residues. Germline CDR1 is MDHEN and CDR2 is SYDVKM. Here the CDR3 reads CASRRGPYEQYF. CDR3 in DNA: TGTGCCAGCAGGCGGGGTCCCTACGAGCAGTACTTC.

CDR3 bases: TGTGCCAGCAGTATCCGGACTAGCGGGAATGAGCAGTTCTTC. Its protein product is CASSIRTSGNEQFF. The chain combines TRBV28 with TRBJ2-1, with 11 bases aligning to TRBD2. Unmatched junction bases numbered 4, after V lost 5 bases and J lost 7 bases. This CDR3 is built from 14 residues. Germline-derived CDR1 and CDR2 are MDHEN and SYDVKM.

The chain carries TRBV6-5 and TRBJ2-7; D might be TRBD2 (5 bases). Germline V gives CDR1 MNHEY, CDR2 SVGAGI. The V gene lost 6 bases and the J gene lost 6 bases, with 18 bases spanning the gap. The CDR3 spans 14 residues. In DNA form, the CDR3 reads TGTGCCAGCAGACCTAGCCTCGAAGCCGGCGAGCAGTACTTC. This codes for CASRPSLEAGEQYF.

The chain links TRBV5-6 to TRBJ1-5; TRBD1 agrees at 9 bases. The CDR3 contains 19 residues. After removal of 0 bases from V and 2 bases from J, the junction contained 12 bases not matched to a gene. Germline-derived CDR1 and CDR2 are SGHDT and YYEEEE. The CDR3 loop is CASSLAVQGAVSRNQPQHF. The CDR3, as DNA: TGTGCCAGCAGCTTGGCTGTACAGGGGGCCGTTAGCCGCAATCAGCCCCAGCATTTT. Full variable domain (outside the CDR3, taken from reference TRBV5-6 and TRBJ1-5): DAGVTQSPTHLIKTRGQQVTLRCSPKSGHDTVSWYQQALGQGPQFIFQYYEEEERQRGNFPDRFSGHQFPNYSSELNVNALLLGDSALYLCASSLAVQGAVSRNQPQHFGDGTRLSIL.

V usage is TRBV11-2 and J usage is TRBJ1-3; no reliable D call. Looked up from germline, CDR1 is SGHAT and CDR2 is FQNNGV. V was trimmed by 5 bases and J by 4 bases, leaving 9 bases between them. The CDR3 has 13 amino acids. The CDR3 DNA reads as TGTGCCAGCAGCCCCCAGGTGGGAAACACCATATATTTT. Protein product: CASSPQVGNTIYF.

This rearrangement joins TRBV30 to TRBJ2-2, with D perhaps matching TRBD2 (6 bases). Between the trimmed V and J ends, which lost 2 bases and 6 bases, there was a span of 13 bases. Germline V gene data show CDR1 as GTSNPN and CDR2 as SVGIG (reference sequence). CDR3 size: 14 residues. The CDR3 reads CAWSPQWEAGELFF. CDR3 sequence (DNA): TGTGCCTGGAGTCCCCAGTGGGAGGCCGGGGAGCTGTTTTTT. Full variable domain (rest looked up from reference TRBV30 and TRBJ2-2): SQTIHQWPATLVQPVGSPLSLECTVEGTSNPNLYWYRQAAGRGLQLLFYSVGIGQISSEVPQNLSASRPQDRQFILSSKKLLLSDSGFYLCAWSPQWEAGELFFGEGSRLTVL.

CDR3 region: CASTEDRVEEKLFF. In DNA form, the CDR3 reads TGTGCCAGCACCGAGGACAGGGTGGAGGAAAAACTGTTTTTT. The chain has TRBV28 and TRBJ1-4, with 8 bases identical to TRBD1. The V gene end was trimmed by 7 bases and the J gene end by 8 bases; junction bases not matched to a gene: 9. The germline V gene encodes CDR1 MDHEN and CDR2 SYDVKM. This CDR3 is 14 amino acids long.

The chain links TRBV7-2 to TRBJ2-7; 8 nucleotides match TRBD2. V lost 8 bases and J lost 4; bases outside the gene matches: 7. Germline V gene data show CDR1 as SGHTA and CDR2 as FQGNSA. CDR3 size: 13 residues. In DNA, the CDR3 is TGTGCCAGCGAACCGGGACTAGGGTACGAGCAGTACTTC. Translation gives CASEPGLGYEQYF. The full variable domain, in which reference TRBV7-2 and TRBJ2-7 provide the parts outside the CDR3, is GAGVSQSPSNKVTEKGKDVELRCDPISGHTALYWYRQSLGQGLEFLIYFQGNSAPDKSGLPSDRFSAERTGGSVSTLTIQRTQQEDSAVYLCASEPGLGYEQYFGPGTRLTVT.

A single count supports this clone. The rearrangement links TRBV27 to TRBJ2-1; maybe TRBD1 (5 bases). Between the trimmed V and J ends, which lost 2 bases and 4 bases, there was a span of 18 bases. CDR1 is MNHEY, CDR2 SMNVEV, per germline (reference sequence). This CDR3 region has 17 residues. Here the CDR3 reads CASSLNGRDYRYNEQFF. In DNA form, the CDR3 reads TGTGCCAGCAGTTTAAATGGCAGGGATTACCGGTACAATGAGCAGTTCTTC.

This sequence joins TRBV3-1 (or the pseudogene TRBV3-2) and TRBJ2-6, with D possibly matching TRBD2 (6 bases). The germline V gene has CDR1 LGHDT and CDR2 YNNKEL (reference sequence). CDR3 length equals 18 residues. The V end was cut by 1 base, the J end by 2 bases, with 15 bases between. This CDR3 reads CASSQGGARLAGANVLTF. CDR3 sequence (DNA): TGTGCCAGCAGCCAAGGCGGGGCCCGCCTGGCTGGGGCCAACGTCCTGACTTTC.

The V and J genes are TRBV7-3 and TRBJ2-2; possible D gene TRBD1, 5 bases. Germline V lookup: CDR1 SGHTA, CDR2 FQGTGA. The CDR3 is made up of 13 amino acids. V was trimmed by 6 bases and J by 0 bases, leaving 5 bases between them. CDR3 sequence reads: CASRDTNTGELFF. The CDR3 DNA is TGTGCCAGCAGGGACACGAACACCGGGGAGCTGTTTTTT.

This rearrangement joins TRBV5-6 to TRBJ1-5, with TRBD1 identical over 10 bases. The CDR3 runs to 18 residues. The germline gives CDR1 SGHDT, CDR2 YYEEEE. Germline trimming cut 0 bases from V and 3 bases from J; bases unmatched to any gene: 9. DNA for the CDR3: TGTGCCAGCAGCTTGGATGGACAGGGGGTAACCTACAATCAGCCCCAGCATTTT. Its protein is CASSLDGQGVTYNQPQHF. The full variable domain, in which reference TRBV5-6 and TRBJ1-5 provide the parts outside the CDR3, is DAGVTQSPTHLIKTRGQQVTLRCSPKSGHDTVSWYQQALGQGPQFIFQYYEEEERQRGNFPDRFSGHQFPNYSSELNVNALLLGDSALYLCASSLDGQGVTYNQPQHFGDGTRLSIL.

This chain joins TRBV19 and TRBJ1-3; D call uncertain. Trimming removed 5 bases from V and 0 bases from J, with 5 bases in between. Germline V gives CDR1 LNHDA, CDR2 SQIVND (reference sequence). There are 13 residues in the CDR3. Here the CDR3 reads CASSVLSGNTIYF. In DNA, the CDR3 is TGTGCCAGTAGTGTACTCTCTGGAAACACCATATATTTT. The variable domain in full, completed from reference TRBV19 and TRBJ1-3, reads DGGITQSPKYLFRKEGQNVTLSCEQNLNHDAMYWYRQDPGQGLRLIYYSQIVNDFQKGDIAEGYSVSREKKESFPLTVTSAQKNPTAFYLCASSVLSGNTIYFGEGSWLTVV.

The chain recombines TRBV29-1 with TRBJ2-3, with D possibly matching TRBD2 (6 bases). Between the trimmed V and J ends, which lost 3 bases and 0 bases, there was a span of 7 bases. The CDR3 runs 13 residues. CDR1 and CDR2 (germline): SQVTM, ANQGSEA. In nucleotides, the CDR3 is TGCAGCGTTGAGGAGGGTAGCACAGATACGCAGTATTTT. Its translation is CSVEEGSTDTQYF.

This chain links TRBV19 with TRBJ2-7, with D possibly matching TRBD1 (6 bases). The CDR3 contains 13 residues. Germline loops: CDR1 LNHDA, CDR2 SQIVND (reference sequence). V dropped 5 bases and J dropped 2 bases, with 10 bases sitting between them. The CDR3 is CASSAGATYEQYF. The CDR3 bases are TGTGCCAGTAGTGCAGGGGCCACCTACGAGCAGTACTTC.

This clone occurred a few times. V gene TRBV6-6 combines with J gene TRBJ1-1, with 12 bases lining up with TRBD1. The CDR3 length is 15 residues. Looked up from germline, CDR1 is MNHNY and CDR2 is SVGAGI (reference sequence). The J segment lost 8 bases and the V segment lost 6 bases, leaving 10 bases of the junction unmatched. Written as DNA, the CDR3 is TGTGCCAGCAGGCGTTGGGGACAGGGGGCTGTAGAAGCTTTCTTT. Its translation: CASRRWGQGAVEAFF.

The table lists this clone with a few counts. The chain has TRBV4-1 and TRBJ2-7; D is perhaps TRBD2 (6 bases). Germline V lookup: CDR1 MGHRA, CDR2 YSYEKL. The CDR3 runs 15 residues. With 1 base removed from V and 4 bases from J, the gap between germline ends came to 14 bases. CDR3: CASSQGPDYRYEQYF. The CDR3, as DNA: TGCGCCAGCAGCCAAGGGCCGGACTACAGATACGAGCAGTACTTC.

This chain uses TRBV4-1 with TRBJ1-1; a weak D match, TRBD1 (6 bases). Per the germline V gene, CDR1 is MGHRA and CDR2 is YSYEKL. The CDR3 has 15 amino acids. V was clipped by 3 bases and J by 0 bases, with 11 bases between them. The CDR3 here is CASSHTDSMNTEAFF. The CDR3 coding sequence is TGCGCCAGCAGCCATACGGACAGCATGAACACTGAAGCTTTCTTT.